The rows below give T cell receptor beta chains drawn from one sample of a study of T cells in Graves' hyperthyroidism and ophthalmopathy. TCRdb re-called the multiplex PCR reads with MiXCR, one entry per CDR3 protein. The data hold about 840,000 distinct CDR3 sequences, with roughly 40% observed a single time. The source material was blood. These receptors originate from a young man with Graves' hyperthyroidism. The CDR3 runs from the conserved cysteine through the conserved F or W. D genes are given only for firm matches. Not every row has a clone size; where given, it reads once, few, many or a size class.

D gene: NA
V gene: TRBV3-1
J gene: TRBJ1-3
clone size: few
CDR3 DNA: TGTGCCAGCAGCCACGAGGGATCTGGAAACACCATATATTTT
CDR3 protein: CASSHEGSGNTIYF

D gene: TRBD1
V gene: TRBV7-8
J gene: TRBJ1-5
clone size: many
CDR3 DNA: TGTGCCAGCAGCCCCCAGGACAGGGGTAATCAGCCCCAGCATTTT
CDR3 protein: CASSPQDRGNQPQHF

D gene: NA
V gene: TRBV10-3
J gene: TRBJ1-2
clone size: few
CDR3 DNA: TGTGCCATCAGTCCCCGGGGCAACTATGGCTACACCTTC
CDR3 protein: CAISPRGNYGYTF

D gene: NA
V gene: TRBV20-1
J gene: TRBJ1-2
clone size: many
CDR3 DNA: TGCAGTGCTACGGGCCCCGCGGATGGCTACACCTTC
CDR3 protein: CSATGPADGYTF

D gene: NA
V gene: TRBV5-1
J gene: TRBJ2-5
clone size: few
CDR3 DNA: TGCGCCAGCAGCTTGGGTGGACATAGTGGAGAGACCCAGTACTTC
CDR3 protein: CASSLGGHSGETQYF

D gene: NA
V gene: TRBV6-1
J gene: TRBJ1-1
clone size: few
CDR3 DNA: TGTGCCAGCAGTGAAGACACGGAATCTGAAGCTTTCTTT
CDR3 protein: CASSEDTESEAFF

D gene: TRBD1
V gene: TRBV7-6
J gene: TRBJ2-6
clone size: many
CDR3 DNA: TGTGCCAGCAGCCCCTGGGACAGGAGCTCTGGGGCCAACGTCCTGACTTTC
CDR3 protein: CASSPWDRSSGANVLTF

D gene: TRBD2
V gene: TRBV2
J gene: TRBJ2-2
clone size: few
CDR3 DNA: TGTGCCAGCAGTGAAAGGAAGCGGGAGTATGGCGGGGAGCTGTTTTTT
CDR3 protein: CASSERKREYGGELFF

D gene: TRBD1
V gene: TRBV19
J gene: TRBJ2-7
clone size: NA
CDR3 DNA: TGTGCCAGTAGTATAGACGCCAAGACAGGGGGCCAGGGGGAGCAGTACTTC
CDR3 protein: CASSIDAKTGGQGEQYF

D gene: TRBD1
V gene: TRBV6-1
J gene: TRBJ2-5
clone size: NA
CDR3 DNA: TGTGCCAGCAGTCAATCCGGGACAGGGGGCATATTCGAGACCCAGTACTTC
CDR3 protein: CASSQSGTGGIFETQYF

D gene: TRBD1
V gene: TRBV29-1
J gene: TRBJ1-3
clone size: many
CDR3 DNA: TGCAGCGTTGTCCTGGGACAGCTCTCTGGAAACACCATATATTTT
CDR3 protein: CSVVLGQLSGNTIYF

D gene: TRBD1
V gene: TRBV5-1
J gene: TRBJ2-7
clone size: few
CDR3 DNA: TGCGCCAGCGCTGTGACAGGGGCCTACGAGCAGTACTTC
CDR3 protein: CASAVTGAYEQYF

D gene: NA
V gene: TRBV7-2
J gene: TRBJ2-5
clone size: NA
CDR3 DNA: TGTGCCAGCAGCTTGGCCCCCATGGATAACGAAGAGACCCAGTACTTC
CDR3 protein: CASSLAPMDNEETQYF

D gene: NA
V gene: TRBV29-1
J gene: TRBJ1-1
clone size: many
CDR3 DNA: TGCAGTGTTTGTCGGATCCGGCGTGAAGCTTTCTTT
CDR3 protein: CSVCRIRREAFF

D gene: NA
V gene: TRBV7-3
J gene: TRBJ2-5
clone size: many
CDR3 DNA: TGTGCCAGCAGCTCTACCGTGGGGGACCGGGAGACCCAGTACTTC
CDR3 protein: CASSSTVGDRETQYF

D gene: TRBD1
V gene: TRBV7-2
J gene: TRBJ2-5
clone size: NA
CDR3 DNA: TGTGCCAGCAGCTTGGACGGGACAGGGGGAGAGACCCAGTACTTC
CDR3 protein: CASSLDGTGGETQYF

D gene: NA
V gene: TRBV29-1
J gene: TRBJ2-7
clone size: few
CDR3 DNA: TGCAGCGGAGGGACCGAAAACGAGCAGTACTTC
CDR3 protein: CSGGTENEQYF

D gene: TRBD1
V gene: TRBV29-1
J gene: TRBJ2-7
clone size: many
CDR3 DNA: TGCAGCGTTACCGGACAGGGAGGAACCTACGAGCAGTACTTC
CDR3 protein: CSVTGQGGTYEQYF

D gene: NA
V gene: TRBV29-1
J gene: TRBJ2-3
clone size: NA
CDR3 DNA: TGCAGCGTTGAAGGGGTGACTCGGGACCCCACAGATACGCAGTATTTT
CDR3 protein: CSVEGVTRDPTDTQYF

D gene: NA
V gene: TRBV19
J gene: TRBJ1-5
clone size: many
CDR3 DNA: TGTGCCAGTAGTATCGGAGGGACCTATAGCAATCAGCCCCAGCATTTT
CDR3 protein: CASSIGGTYSNQPQHF

D gene: NA
V gene: TRBV25-1
J gene: TRBJ1-6
clone size: NA
CDR3 DNA: TGTGCCAGCTCCCGCGGGATTAATTCACCCCTCCACTTT
CDR3 protein: CASSRGINSPLHF

D gene: NA
V gene: TRBV9
J gene: TRBJ2-5
clone size: NA
CDR3 DNA: TGTGCCAGCAGCAGACCGGGAGAGCAAGAGACCCAGTACTTC
CDR3 protein: CASSRPGEQETQYF

D gene: TRBD1
V gene: TRBV5-6
J gene: TRBJ1-5
clone size: once
CDR3 DNA: TGTGCCAGCAGCTTGCAACGCTCCGGGACAGGGTATGAGCAGCCCCAGCATTTT
CDR3 protein: CASSLQRSGTGYEQPQHF

D gene: TRBD1
V gene: TRBV7-9
J gene: TRBJ1-5
clone size: NA
CDR3 DNA: TGTGCCAGCAGCCCATTCACCGGGACAGGGGTTCAGCCCCAGCATTTT
CDR3 protein: CASSPFTGTGVQPQHF

D gene: TRBD1
V gene: TRBV15
J gene: TRBJ1-6
clone size: NA
CDR3 DNA: TGTGCCACCAGCAGCCCCGGGGACAGCAATTCACCCCTCCACTTT
CDR3 protein: CATSSPGDSNSPLHF

D gene: NA
V gene: TRBV7-9
J gene: TRBJ2-5
clone size: many
CDR3 DNA: TGTGCCAGCAGCTTAGGTGTATATCAAGAGACCCAGTACTTC
CDR3 protein: CASSLGVYQETQYF